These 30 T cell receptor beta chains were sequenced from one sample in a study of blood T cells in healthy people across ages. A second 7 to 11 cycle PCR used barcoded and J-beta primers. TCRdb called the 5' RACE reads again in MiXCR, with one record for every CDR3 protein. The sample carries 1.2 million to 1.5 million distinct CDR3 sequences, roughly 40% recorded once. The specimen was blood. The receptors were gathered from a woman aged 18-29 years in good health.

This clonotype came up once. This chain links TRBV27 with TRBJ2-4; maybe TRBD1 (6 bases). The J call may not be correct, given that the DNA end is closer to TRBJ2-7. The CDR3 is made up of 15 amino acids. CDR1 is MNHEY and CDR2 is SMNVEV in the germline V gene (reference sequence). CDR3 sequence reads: CASSLSRRGVNEQYF. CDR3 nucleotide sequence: TGTGCCAGCAGTTTATCCCGCAGGGGAGTCAACGAGCAGTACTTC.

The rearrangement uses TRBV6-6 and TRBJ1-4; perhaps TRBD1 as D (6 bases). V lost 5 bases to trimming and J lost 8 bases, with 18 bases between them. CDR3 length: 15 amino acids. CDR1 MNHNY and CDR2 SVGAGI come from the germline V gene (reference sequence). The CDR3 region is CASSLWDIRGEKLFF. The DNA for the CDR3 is TGTGCCAGCAGTCTATGGGACATCCGTGGGGAAAAACTGTTTTTT.

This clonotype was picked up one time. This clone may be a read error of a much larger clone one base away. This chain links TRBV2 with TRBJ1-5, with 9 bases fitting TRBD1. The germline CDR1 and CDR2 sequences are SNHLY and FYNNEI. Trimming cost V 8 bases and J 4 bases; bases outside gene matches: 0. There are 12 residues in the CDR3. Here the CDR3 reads CASGTGNQPQHF. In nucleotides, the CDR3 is TGTGCCAGCGGGACAGGGAATCAGCCCCAGCATTTT.

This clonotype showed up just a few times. The CDR3 DNA sequence: TGTGCCAGCAGCCCCGGCATAGGGGTGTATTCACCCCTCCACTTT. This gives the protein CASSPGIGVYSPLHF. V is TRBV7-2 and J is TRBJ1-6, with a weak D call TRBD1 (5 bases). Trimming took off 5 bases at V and 8 bases at J, with 16 bases between the two ends. This CDR3 contains 15 residues. Germline CDR1 is SGHTA and CDR2 is FQGNSA.

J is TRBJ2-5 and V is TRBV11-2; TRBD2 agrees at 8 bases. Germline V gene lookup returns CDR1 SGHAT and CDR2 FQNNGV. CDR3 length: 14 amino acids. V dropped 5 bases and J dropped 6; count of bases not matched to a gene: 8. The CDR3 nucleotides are TGTGCCAGCAGCCCGGGACTAGATCAACAGACCCAGTACTTC. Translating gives CASSPGLDQQTQYF.

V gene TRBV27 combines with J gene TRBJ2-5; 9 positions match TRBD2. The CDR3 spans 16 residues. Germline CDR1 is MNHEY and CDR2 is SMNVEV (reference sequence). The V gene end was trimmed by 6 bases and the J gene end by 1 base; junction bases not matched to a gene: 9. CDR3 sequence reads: CASSWMASGVQETQYF. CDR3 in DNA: TGTGCCAGCAGCTGGATGGCTAGCGGGGTCCAAGAGACCCAGTACTTC.

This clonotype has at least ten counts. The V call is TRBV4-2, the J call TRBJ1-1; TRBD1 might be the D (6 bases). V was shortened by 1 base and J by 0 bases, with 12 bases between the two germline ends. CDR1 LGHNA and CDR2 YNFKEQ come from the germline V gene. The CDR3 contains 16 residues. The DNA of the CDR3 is TGTGCCAGCAGCCAAGCGACAGGCCTACTGAACACTGAAGCTTTCTTT. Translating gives CASSQATGLLNTEAFF.

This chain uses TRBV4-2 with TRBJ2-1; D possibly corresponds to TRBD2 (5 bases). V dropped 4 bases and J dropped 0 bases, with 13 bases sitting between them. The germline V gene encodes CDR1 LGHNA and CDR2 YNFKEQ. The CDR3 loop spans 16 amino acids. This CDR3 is CASSPRAQTSYNEQFF. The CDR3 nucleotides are TGTGCCAGCAGCCCGCGGGCCCAGACCTCCTACAATGAGCAGTTCTTC.

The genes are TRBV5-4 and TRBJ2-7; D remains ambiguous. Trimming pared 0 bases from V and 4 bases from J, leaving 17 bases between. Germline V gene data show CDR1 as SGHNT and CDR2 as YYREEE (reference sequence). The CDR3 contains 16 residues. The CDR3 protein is CASSLANSGSLYEQYF. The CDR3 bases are TGTGCCAGCAGCTTGGCCAATTCAGGTTCTCTTTACGAGCAGTACTTC. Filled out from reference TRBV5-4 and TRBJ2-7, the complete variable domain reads ETGVTQSPTHLIKTRGQQVTLRCSSQSGHNTVSWYQQALGQGPQFIFQYYREEENGRGNFPPRFSGLQFPNYSSELNVNALELDDSALYLCASSLANSGSLYEQYFGPGTRLTVT.

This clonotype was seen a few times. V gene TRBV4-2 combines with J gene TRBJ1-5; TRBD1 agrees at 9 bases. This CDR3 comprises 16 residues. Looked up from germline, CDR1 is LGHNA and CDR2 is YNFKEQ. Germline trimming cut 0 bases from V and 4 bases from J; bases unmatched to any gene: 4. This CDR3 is CASSQDQGTGNQPQHF. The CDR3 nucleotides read TGTGCCAGCAGCCAAGATCAGGGGACAGGGAATCAGCCCCAGCATTTT.

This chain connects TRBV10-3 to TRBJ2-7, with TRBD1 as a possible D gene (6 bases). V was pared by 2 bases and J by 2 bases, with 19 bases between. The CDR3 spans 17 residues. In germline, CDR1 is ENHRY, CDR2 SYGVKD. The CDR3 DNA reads TGTGCCATCAGTGAGCCCCCCAACAGGGCACCACCCTACGAGCAGTACTTC. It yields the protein CAISEPPNRAPPYEQYF.

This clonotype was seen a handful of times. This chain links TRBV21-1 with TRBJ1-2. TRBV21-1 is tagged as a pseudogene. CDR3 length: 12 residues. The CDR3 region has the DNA TGTGCCAGCAGCAAAGGCTATTTTGGCTACACCTTC. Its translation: CASSKGYFGYTF.

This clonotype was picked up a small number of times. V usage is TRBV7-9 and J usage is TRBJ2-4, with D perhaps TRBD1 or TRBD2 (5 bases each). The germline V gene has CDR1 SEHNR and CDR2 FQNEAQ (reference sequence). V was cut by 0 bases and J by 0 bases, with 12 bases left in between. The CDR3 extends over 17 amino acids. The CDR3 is CASSLAGTGLAKNIQYF. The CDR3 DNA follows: TGTGCCAGCAGCTTAGCCGGGACGGGGTTAGCCAAAAACATTCAGTACTTC. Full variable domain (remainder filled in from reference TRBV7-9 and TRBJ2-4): DTGVSQNPRHKITKRGQNVTFRCDPISEHNRLYWYRQTLGQGPEFLTYFQNEAQLEKSRLLSDRFSAERPKGSFSTLEIQRTEQGDSAMYLCASSLAGTGLAKNIQYFGAGTRLSVL.

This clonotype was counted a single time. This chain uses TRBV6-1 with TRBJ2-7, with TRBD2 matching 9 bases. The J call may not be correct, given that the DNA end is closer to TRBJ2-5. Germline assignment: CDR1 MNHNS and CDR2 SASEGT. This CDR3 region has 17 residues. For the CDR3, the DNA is TGTGCCAGCAGTGGATGGACTAGCGACCTGGGGCAAGAGACCCAGTACTTC. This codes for CASSGWTSDLGQETQYF.

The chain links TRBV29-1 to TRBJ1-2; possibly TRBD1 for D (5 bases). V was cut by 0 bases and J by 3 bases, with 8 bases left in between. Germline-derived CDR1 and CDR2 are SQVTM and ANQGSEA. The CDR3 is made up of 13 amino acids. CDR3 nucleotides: TGCAGCGTTGAAGATTCAGGGTACTATGGCTACACCTTC. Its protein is CSVEDSGYYGYTF.

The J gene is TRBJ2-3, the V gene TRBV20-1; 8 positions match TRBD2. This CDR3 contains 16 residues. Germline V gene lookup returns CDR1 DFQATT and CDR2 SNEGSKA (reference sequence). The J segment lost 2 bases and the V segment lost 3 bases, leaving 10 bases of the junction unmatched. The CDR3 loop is CSARSPAGVPTDTQYF. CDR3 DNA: TGCAGTGCTAGGTCGCCAGCGGGGGTTCCCACAGATACGCAGTATTTT.

CDR3: CSANPGQNTDTQYF. CDR3 nucleotide sequence: TGCAGTGCTAACCCCGGACAGAACACAGATACGCAGTATTTT. V and J are TRBV20-1 and TRBJ2-3, with a tentative D call TRBD1 (6 bases). Trimming shortened V by 4 bases and J by 2 bases, and 13 bases separated the two germline ends. There are 14 residues in the CDR3. CDR1 DFQATT and CDR2 SNEGSKA come from the germline V gene (reference sequence).

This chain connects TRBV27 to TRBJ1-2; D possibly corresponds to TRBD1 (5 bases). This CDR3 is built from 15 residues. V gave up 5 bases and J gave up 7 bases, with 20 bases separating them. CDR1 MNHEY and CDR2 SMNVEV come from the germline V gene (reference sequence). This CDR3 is CASSPRTRGKAGYTF. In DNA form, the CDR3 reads TGTGCCAGCAGTCCCCGGACCCGGGGGAAGGCTGGCTACACCTTC.

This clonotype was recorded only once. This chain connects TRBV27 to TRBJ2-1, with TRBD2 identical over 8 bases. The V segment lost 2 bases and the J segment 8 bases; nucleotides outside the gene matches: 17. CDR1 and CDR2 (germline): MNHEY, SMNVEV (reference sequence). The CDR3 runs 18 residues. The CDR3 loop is CASSLGSPGTRTSYEQFF. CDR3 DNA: TGTGCCAGCAGTTTAGGGTCGCCCGGGACTAGGACGAGCTATGAGCAGTTCTTC.

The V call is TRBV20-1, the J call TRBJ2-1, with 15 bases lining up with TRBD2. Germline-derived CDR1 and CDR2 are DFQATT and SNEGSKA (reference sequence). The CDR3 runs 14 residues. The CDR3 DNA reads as TGCAGACCTACCGGGACTAGCGGGAGGAATGAGCAGTTCTTC. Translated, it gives CRPTGTSGRNEQFF.

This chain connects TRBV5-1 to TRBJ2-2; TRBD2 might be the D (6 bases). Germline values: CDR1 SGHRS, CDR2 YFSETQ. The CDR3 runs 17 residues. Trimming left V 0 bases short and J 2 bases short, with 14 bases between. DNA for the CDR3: TGCGCCAGCAGCTTGGGACTAGTTGGACGCAACACCGGGGAGCTGTTTTTT. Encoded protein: CASSLGLVGRNTGELFF.

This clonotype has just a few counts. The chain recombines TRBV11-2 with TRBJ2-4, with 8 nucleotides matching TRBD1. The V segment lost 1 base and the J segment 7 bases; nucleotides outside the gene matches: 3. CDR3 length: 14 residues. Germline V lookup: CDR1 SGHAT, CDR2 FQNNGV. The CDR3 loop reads CASSLAGQGNIQYF. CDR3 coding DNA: TGTGCCAGCAGCTTAGCCGGACAGGGCAACATTCAGTACTTC.

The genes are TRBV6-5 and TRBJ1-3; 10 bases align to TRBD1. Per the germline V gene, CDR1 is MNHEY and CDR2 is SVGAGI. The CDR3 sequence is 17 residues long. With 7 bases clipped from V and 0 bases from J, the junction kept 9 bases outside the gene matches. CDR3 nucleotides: TGTGCCAGCACCTACTCCGGACAGGGGGACTCTGGAAACACCATATATTTT. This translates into CASTYSGQGDSGNTIYF.

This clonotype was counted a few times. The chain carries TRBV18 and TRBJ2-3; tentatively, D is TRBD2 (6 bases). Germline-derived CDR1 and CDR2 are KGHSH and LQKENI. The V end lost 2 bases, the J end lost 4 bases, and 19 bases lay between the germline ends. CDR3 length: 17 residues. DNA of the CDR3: TGTGCCAGCTCACCATGGGGGGACTCTTTCGGTCCAGATACGCAGTATTTT. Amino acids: CASSPWGDSFGPDTQYF.

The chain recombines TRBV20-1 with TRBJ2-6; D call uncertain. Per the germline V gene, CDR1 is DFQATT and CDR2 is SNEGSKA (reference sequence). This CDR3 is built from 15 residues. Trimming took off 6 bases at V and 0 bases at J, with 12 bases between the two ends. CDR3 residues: CSAQGLHSGANVLTF. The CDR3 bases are TGCAGTGCGCAAGGCCTCCACTCTGGGGCCAACGTCCTGACTTTC.

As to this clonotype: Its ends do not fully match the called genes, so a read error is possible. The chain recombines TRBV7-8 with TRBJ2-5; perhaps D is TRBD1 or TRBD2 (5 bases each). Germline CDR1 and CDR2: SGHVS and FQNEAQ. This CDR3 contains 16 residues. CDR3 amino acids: CAGSFTLGTDGETQYF. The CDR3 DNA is TGTGCCGGCAGCTTTACCTTGGGGACGGATGGGGAGACCCAGTACTTC.

This CDR3 is CASEGVSRDNEQYF. DNA for the CDR3: TGTGCCAGCGAAGGTGTGAGCAGGGACAACGAGCAGTACTTC. The chain combines TRBV2 with TRBJ2-7, with a possible D match to TRBD1 (6 bases). V was clipped by 8 bases and J by 5 bases, with 19 bases between them. Germline assignment: CDR1 SNHLY and CDR2 FYNNEI. The CDR3 runs to 14 residues.

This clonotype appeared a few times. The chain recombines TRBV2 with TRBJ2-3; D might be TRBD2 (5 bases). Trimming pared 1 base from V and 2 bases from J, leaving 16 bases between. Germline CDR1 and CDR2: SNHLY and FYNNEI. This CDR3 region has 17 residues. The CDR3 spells CASSEVAGGSFTDTQYF. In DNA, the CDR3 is TGTGCCAGCAGTGAAGTTGCCGGCGGGTCCTTCACAGATACGCAGTATTTT.

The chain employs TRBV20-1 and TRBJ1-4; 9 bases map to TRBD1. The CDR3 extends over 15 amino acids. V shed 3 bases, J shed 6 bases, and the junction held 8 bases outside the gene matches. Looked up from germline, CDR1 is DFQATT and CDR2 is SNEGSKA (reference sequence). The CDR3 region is CSASDPGTGYEKLFF. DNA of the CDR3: TGCAGTGCTAGCGATCCCGGGACAGGGTATGAAAAACTGTTTTTT.

CDR3 sequence reads: CASSLPGLAGGNNEQFF. The CDR3 DNA sequence: TGTGCCAGCAGCCTCCCTGGGCTAGCGGGAGGCAACAATGAGCAGTTCTTC. The chain has TRBV21-1 and TRBJ2-1; the table gives TRBD2 as D, unverified against the DNA. TRBV21-1 is termed a pseudogene. The CDR3 length is 17 residues.